The rows below give T cell receptor beta chains drawn from one sample of a study of T cell responses to AZD1222 COVID-19 vaccine. Sequencing used immunoSEQ multiplex PCR; TCRdb keeps in-frame clones, though not all of them. The sample's table shows about 140,000 clones. The sequenced sample was peripheral blood. The receptors here all came from an adult in good health. Each CDR3 is given with its conserved first and last residue. The order of the fields is J gene, V gene, CDR3 protein.

>TRBJ2-5|TRBV11-2
CASSLDRVGETQYF
>TRBJ1-3|TRBV6-1
CASSEAYVSGNTIYF
>TRBJ1-1|TRBV7-8
CASSSTVGTEAFF
>TRBJ2-5|TRBV18
CASSPQGGETQYF
>TRBJ2-3|TRBV2
CASSEEGQGTDTQYF
>TRBJ1-5|TRBV21-1
CASSNSRDNNQPQHF
>TRBJ2-5|TRBV7-6
CASSPPTTSPRDQYF
>TRBJ1-2|TRBV6-2/TRBV6-3
CASNPGQGPYGYTF
>TRBJ2-3|TRBV28
CASRIRPVDTQYF
>TRBJ2-3|TRBV19
CASRAAWGTDTQYF
>TRBJ1-2|TRBV12-3/TRBV12-4
CASSSDRVSGYTF
>TRBJ1-1|TRBV5-1
CASRDSGEAFF
>TRBJ2-7|TRBV27
CASSLGGAGEQYF
>TRBJ2-7|TRBV4-1
CASSQEVPPANYYEQYF
>TRBJ1-2|TRBV27
CASALTSGTVYGYTF
>TRBJ2-7|TRBV13
CASSLGRSGGATVPREQYF
>TRBJ2-5|TRBV5-6
CASSFNPGTGKETQYF
>TRBJ1-5|TRBV27
CASSLGRGDQPQHF
>TRBJ1-5|TRBV6-5
CASKRSSNQPQHF
>TRBJ1-1|TRBV7-3
CASKPGHVNTEAFF
>TRBJ2-1|TRBV10-1
CASSESGRSSYNEQFF
>TRBJ2-7|TRBV3-1/TRBV3-2
CASSPLRSYEQYF
>TRBJ2-5|TRBV6-6
CASRMDRGRETQYF
>TRBJ1-2|TRBV6-5
CASSYFRRSTGGYTF
>TRBJ1-5|TRBV27
CASSLWSGVDQPQHF
>TRBJ1-6|TRBV6-5
CASSRRGYSPLHF
>TRBJ1-1|TRBV4-3
CASRRSRDTEAFF
>TRBJ1-4|TRBV7-9
CASSLAARGATNEKLFF
>TRBJ2-3|TRBV3-1/TRBV3-2
CASSQPGGGTDTQYF
>TRBJ2-7|TRBV20-1
CSIRSSYEQYF
>TRBJ1-2|TRBV5-1
CASSLFRGMGGYTF
>TRBJ2-3|TRBV6-5
CASSNYLAGGLDTQYF
>TRBJ2-5|TRBV27
CASSYRADQETQYF
>TRBJ2-5|TRBV2
CASSEGVTQYF
>TRBJ1-2|TRBV30
CAWSSEGANYGYTF
>TRBJ2-3|TRBV3-1/TRBV3-2
CASSQDQRGLTDTQYF
>TRBJ1-5|TRBV6-2/TRBV6-3
CASSSLQGARYQPQHF